This T cell receptor (beta chain) appears in the sequencing data of a study of T cell changes during pregnancy in multiple sclerosis. With V trimmed by 1 base and J by 6 bases, 6 bases remained unmatched. The CDR3 sequence is 16 residues long. The germline gives CDR1 LGHNA, CDR2 YNFKEQ. Sequenced by immunoSEQ multiplex PCR; TCRdb stores in-frame clones only, minus some. Counted here are about 46,000 clones, 91% occurring once; the ten biggest clones make up under 9.5%. This TCR came from a female donor with multiple sclerosis, enrolled in a pregnancy study. The genes are TRBV4-2 and TRBJ2-1, with 10 bases aligning to TRBD2. The sample here was CD8+ T cells from peripheral blood mononuclear cells, taken after pregnancy. The chain's CDR3 is CASSQARTSGLNEQFF. CDR3 DNA sequence: TGTGCCAGCAGCCAAGCCAGGACTAGCGGTCTCAATGAGCAGTTCTTC.